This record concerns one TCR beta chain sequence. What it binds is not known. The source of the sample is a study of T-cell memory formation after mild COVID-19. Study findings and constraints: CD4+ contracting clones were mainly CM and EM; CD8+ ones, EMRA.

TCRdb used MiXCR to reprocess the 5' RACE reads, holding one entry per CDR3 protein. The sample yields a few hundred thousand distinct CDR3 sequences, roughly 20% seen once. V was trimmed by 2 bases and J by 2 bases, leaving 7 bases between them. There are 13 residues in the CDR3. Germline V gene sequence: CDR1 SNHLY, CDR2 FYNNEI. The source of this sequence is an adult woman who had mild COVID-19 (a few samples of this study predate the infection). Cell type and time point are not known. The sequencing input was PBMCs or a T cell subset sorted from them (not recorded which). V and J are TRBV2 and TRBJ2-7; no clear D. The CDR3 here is CASSETRTYEQYF. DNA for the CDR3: TGTGCCAGCAGTGAAACACGTACCTACGAGCAGTACTTC.